This section outlines one T cell receptor (beta chain) sequence together with its context. What it binds is unknown. These data originate in a study of cytomegalovirus exposure and HLA in healthy donors. Study-wide results and limits: A later look showed TCR association rates differing by HLA locus, highest for DRB1 and lowest for HLA-C. Cytomegalovirus association was listed for approximately 150 TCR beta chains. With later analysis, a missense DCLRE1C variant became linked to TCR beta V- and J-gene trimming. The productive fraction for most TCR beta V segments was about 87% or about 30% in an earlier analysis.

Amplification used 60 Vbeta primers and 13 Jbeta primers. This table comes from immunoSEQ multiplex PCR, and its TCRdb copy is limited to in-frame clones, with some not included. The sample lists about 120,000 clones, approximately 80% seen once, with around 2.3% in the top ten. From germline, CDR1 is MNHEY and CDR2 SMNVEV (reference sequence). CDR3 length equals 15 residues. J lost 7 bases, V lost 2 bases, and 4 bases had no gene match. This sequence originates from a woman aged 18 to 35 in good health and CMV-seronegative. This chain connects TRBV27 to TRBJ2-1; the match to TRBD2 covers 11 bases. The sequenced sample was PBMCs. CDR3 in amino acids: CASSLPSGRRNEQFF. CDR3 nucleotides: TGTGCCAGCAGTTTACCTAGCGGGAGGAGAAATGAGCAGTTCTTC.